Given below is one T cell receptor beta chain in context. These data come from a study of CD8 T cells in Susac syndrome. Study information: The sequenced Susac syndrome patients comprised roughly 6 with active disease and eight in remission.

V lost 6 bases and J lost 5, with 12 bases in between. Germline loops: CDR1 SGHAT, CDR2 FQNNGV. The CDR3 extends over 13 amino acids. Reverse transcription of roughly 0.5 to 1 ug RNA was carried out with random hexamers. TCRdb itself ran the immunoSEQ multiplex PCR reads through MiXCR, one entry per CDR3 protein. The sample has tens of thousands of distinct CDR3 sequences; 90% to 95% are singletons. The sample consisted of CD4+ T cells from PBMCs. The chain uses TRBV11-2 and TRBJ2-3; D remains unclear. This TCR came from a human donor with Susac syndrome. CDR3 nucleotide sequence: TGTGCCAGCAGTGGTCAAGCCCGAGATACGCAGTATTTT. Its translation: CASSGQARDTQYF.